The rows below give T cell receptor beta chains drawn from one sample of a study of PD-L1 blockade in urothelial cancer. Data came from immunoSEQ multiplex PCR; TCRdb stores just in-frame clones and leaves some out. The table has 45,000 to 55,000 clones, around 87% seen once; the top ten hold roughly 10%. The sequencing here drew on PBMCs, taken around atezolizumab (anti-PD-L1) treatment. These receptors were taken from a man aged 55 to 69 with urothelial cancer. Each CDR3 is given with its conserved first and last residue. A D gene is named only where the DNA matches it firmly. Size values are once, few and many counts, or a class for expanded clones, and some rows have none.

-,-,TRBV7-2,TRBJ2-3,TGTGCCAGCAGCTTAACAGGGAGAGGGACAGATACGCAGTATTTT,CASSLTGRGTDTQYF
-,-,TRBV19,TRBJ1-5,TGTGCCAGTAGTTGGGGGGATAGCAATCAGCCCCAGCATTTT,CASSWGDSNQPQHF
TRBD2,-,TRBV7-2,TRBJ2-5,TGTGCCAGCAGCTTAGGGGGCCGGGGGGAAGAGACCCAGTACTTC,CASSLGGRGEETQYF
-,-,TRBV7-6,TRBJ2-5,TGTGCCAGCAGCTTCGCCCTAGCTGGGCCAGAGACCCAGTACTTC,CASSFALAGPETQYF
TRBD1,-,TRBV7-9,TRBJ1-4,TGTGCCAGCACCGGCCAGGGGGCGCCAGAAAAACTGTTTTTT,CASTGQGAPEKLFF
-,-,TRBV19,TRBJ1-4,TGTGCCAGTAGTATAGTGGCAGTCCGAGGGGGTGGCGAAAAACTGTTTTTT,CASSIVAVRGGGEKLFF
-,-,TRBV7-2,TRBJ1-1,TGTGCCAGCAGCTTAGGAACTATCTCGAACACTGAAGCTTTCTTT,CASSLGTISNTEAFF
-,-,TRBV19,TRBJ2-5,TGTGCCAGTAGTTTCCAGCGCGGTGAGACCCAGTACTTC,CASSFQRGETQYF
-,-,TRBV2,TRBJ2-1,TGTGCCAGCAGTGATTTGTGGGGGGGGCCCTCGAATGAGCAGTTCTTC,CASSDLWGGPSNEQFF
-,-,TRBV29-1,TRBJ2-7,TGCAGCGTTGATAGAAACAGATCCTACGAGCAGTACTTC,CSVDRNRSYEQYF
-,-,TRBV5-5,TRBJ1-3,TGTGCCAGCAGGTCGAGCCATGGCTCTGGAAACACCATATATTTT,CASRSSHGSGNTIYF
-,-,TRBV7-2,TRBJ2-5,TGTGCCAGCAGCTGGACAGTCCAAGAGACCCAGTACTTC,CASSWTVQETQYF
-,once,TRBV7-2,TRBJ1-5,TGTGCCAGCAGCACGAGGACTGACAGGATATCGAGCAATCAGCCCCAGCATTTT,CASSTRTDRISSNQPQHF
TRBD1,-,TRBV25-1,TRBJ1-2,TGTGCCAGCAGTGGAGGGGGTGGCAGGGGGCCAGACTATGGCTACACCTTC,CASSGGGGRGPDYGYTF
-,-,TRBV5-1,TRBJ1-5,TGCGCCAGCAGCTTGGATGGGGGCGATTTTCAGCCCCAGCATTTT,CASSLDGGDFQPQHF
TRBD2,-,TRBV6-4,TRBJ2-1,TGTGCCAGCAGTGACGTAGCGGGGGGCTACAATGAGCAGTTCTTC,CASSDVAGGYNEQFF
-,-,TRBV14,TRBJ1-1,TGTGCCAGCAGCCACAGGGCTCTGAACACTGAAGCTTTCTTT,CASSHRALNTEAFF